The T cell receptor beta chain under discussion was sequenced for a study of shared T cell receptors in the human thymus (dated by TCRdb to the early 2020s). Background on the whole study: The study examined how self-reactive, shared T-cell receptor alpha chains are generated in the human thymus.

A remark on this clone: Its antigen remains unidentified. Base qualities were left out, and no much larger clone turns up one base away.

Libraries were prepared through the immunoSEQ multiplex PCR assay. TCRdb stores this immuneACCESS table with in-frame sequences only. Part of the clones is absent; in the studies checked, under half of the shortfall reflects unresolved V genes, and no reason is known for the rest. The sample table lists hundreds of thousands of clones, 70% to 90% of them with a count of one. Of the sample, 0.0094% falls within the top ten clones. Separately, the same data were catalogued under a study of human thymus T cells. Per the second study: The donors were immunologically healthy infants in Finland who had open corrective cardiac surgery for congenital heart defects. Thymus tissue was collected as surgical resects that were removed during corrective cardiac surgery. V and J gene segment usage appeared biased in both thymic and peripheral blood repertoires. According to the related research, thymic TCR repertoires were highly overlapping among unrelated individuals. The study described the TCR alpha and beta repertoires in under ten infant thymus samples and a few matching peripheral blood samples. The cohort included 5 or 6 male and a couple of female infants, with donor ages spanning 7 to 244 days. Thymocytes were mechanically released from the tissue and were stored as pellets of about 9.5-33 million cells at -70 degrees C. A QIAsymphony instrument was used to extract genomic DNA from frozen cell pellets. The immunoSEQ multiplex PCR assay was used to amplify the TCRB and TCRAD loci from a standardized amount of quality-controlled genomic DNA. The V(D)J region was spanned by amplicons of a length sufficient to cover the CDR3 and to identify V and J genes. Amplicon sequencing was performed on an Illumina platform through the commercial immunoSEQ service. Corrections for primer bias and sequencing errors followed previously described methods, while TCRAD and TCRB definitions were based on the IMGT database. The repertoires were analysed using immunoSEQ Analyzer 3.0 and VDJTools for basic statistics, V/J segment usage, diversity estimates, rarefaction and pairwise overlap. To estimate diversity, the Chao1, ChaoE, Efron-Thisted, Shannon and inverse Simpson indices were applied, and diversity was also estimated on datasets down-sampled to the smallest sample. Repertoire overlap was assessed by strict matching of CDR3 nucleotide sequence, V gene and J gene, and clustering was done by Jaccard-based multidimensional scaling. On average, roughly 800,000 unique TCRB clonotypes were obtained from thymus samples, compared with 70,000 to 100,000 from blood samples.

Sequenced material: thymocytes. This sequence was found in a boy less than two years old with a congenital heart defect. Donor details come from another sample of the same person, matched by shared clones.

The bases are TGTGCCAGCAGTTTCCCTGGGACTAGCGGGGTCTACGAGCAGTACTTC. It codes for CASSFPGTSGVYEQYF. This receptor chain uses TRBV28 and TRBJ2-7; the junction holds 13 bases that match TRBD2. The CDR3 starts with the cysteine, ends with the phenylalanine, and has 16 residues. Of all the DNA, just the CDR3 is kept, 48 bases in frame from base 1. V has 3 bases trimmed and J has 3 bases trimmed; junction bases matching no gene number 5. The germline V gene sets CDR1 to MDHEN and CDR2 to SYDVKM.